Presented here are 27 T cell receptor beta chains from one specimen sequenced in a study of T cells after posttransplantation cyclophosphamide. Using immunoSEQ multiplex PCR, the repertoire was profiled, and TCRdb retains in-frame clones only, with some absent. The sample records about 31,000 clones, just over 90% being singletons. The naive gate required viable CD3+CD4+ or CD3+CD8+ cells with CCR7+CD45RA+CD45RO-CD95-CD27+CD28+ phenotype. Sequencing input: naive CD4+ T cells sorted from PBMCs. Receptors were obtained from a woman in her fifties or sixties in good health, CMV-negative, and a related stem cell transplant donor.

Notes on this clone: One end of the junction is discordant with germline, which a read error may explain. This chain uses TRBV6-5 with TRBJ2-7, with D possibly TRBD1 on 6 matching bases. This CDR3 region has 13 residues. Per the germline V gene, CDR1 is MNHEY and CDR2 is SVGAGI. The CDR3 loop reads CASSSYREHEQCF. CDR3 DNA: TGTGCCAGCAGTTCCTACAGGGAACACGAGCAGTGCTTC.

This clone was seen more than once but under ten times. This same CDR3 is encoded by further DNA sequences in the sample. The chain combines TRBV5-1 with TRBJ2-2; 10 nucleotides line up with TRBD2. The ends lost 1 base at V and 5 bases at J; junction bases unmatched: 2. This CDR3 has 15 residues. CDR1 is SGHRS, CDR2 YFSETQ, per germline. The CDR3 loop reads CASSLPLAGTGELFF. The CDR3 nucleotides read TGCGCCAGCAGCTTGCCACTAGCGGGGACCGGGGAGCTGTTTTTT.

This chain uses TRBV28 with TRBJ2-5; possibly TRBD1 for D (6 bases). The CDR3 covers 16 residues. The germline CDR1 and CDR2 sequences are MDHEN and SYDVKM. V lost 3 bases to trimming and J lost 0 bases, with 14 bases between them. CDR3 DNA: TGTGCCAGCAGTTTTTTAGGGACAAAGGACCAAGAGACCCAGTACTTC. This codes for CASSFLGTKDQETQYF.

J is TRBJ1-3 and V is TRBV6-1, with D possibly being TRBD1 (6 bases). Germline CDR1 MNHNS, CDR2 SASEGT. Trimming took off 6 bases at V and 0 bases at J, with 12 bases between the two ends. This CDR3 region has 15 residues. CDR3 amino acids: CASSRTEYSGNTIYF. The CDR3 nucleotides read TGTGCCAGCAGCCGGACAGAATACTCTGGAAACACCATATATTTT.

V gene TRBV30 combines with J gene TRBJ2-7; TRBD1 aligns across 10 bases. V lost 3 bases and J lost 5; bases outside the gene matches: 4. CDR1 and CDR2 (germline): GTSNPN, SVGIG (reference sequence). This CDR3 contains 13 residues. CDR3 protein: CAWRGDRGHEQYF. CDR3 coding DNA: TGTGCCTGGAGGGGGGACAGGGGTCACGAGCAGTACTTC.

The J gene is TRBJ1-1, the V gene TRBV19, with D tentatively TRBD1 (6 bases). The germline CDR1 and CDR2 sequences are LNHDA and SQIVND (reference sequence). The V end was cut by 0 bases, the J end by 1 base, with 9 bases between. The CDR3 totals 15 residues. The DNA of the CDR3 is TGTGCCAGTAGTATAGATCACAGGGCGAACACTGAAGCTTTCTTT. This translates into CASSIDHRANTEAFF.

The chain uses TRBV7-2 and TRBJ2-7, with TRBD2 matching over 10 bases. After removal of 3 bases from V and 2 bases from J, the junction contained 4 bases not matched to a gene. Per germline, CDR1 SGHTA and CDR2 FQGNSA. The length of the CDR3 is 15 residues. The CDR3 here is CASSFTSGDTYEQYF. CDR3 DNA: TGTGCCAGCAGCTTTACTAGCGGGGACACCTACGAGCAGTACTTC. The entire variable domain, with the rest obtained from reference TRBV7-2 and TRBJ2-7, is as follows: GAGVSQSPSNKVTEKGKDVELRCDPISGHTALYWYRQSLGQGLEFLIYFQGNSAPDKSGLPSDRFSAERTGGSVSTLTIQRTQQEDSAVYLCASSFTSGDTYEQYFGPGTRLTVT.

This clone was recorded a few times. The chain links TRBV19 to TRBJ2-7; 8 bases line up with TRBD1. V lost 4 bases to trimming and J lost 5 bases; unmatched junction nucleotides: 10. Per the germline V gene, CDR1 is LNHDA and CDR2 is SQIVND (reference sequence). The CDR3 extends over 15 amino acids. This CDR3 reads CASSKRQGRLDEQYF. The CDR3 DNA follows: TGTGCCAGTAGTAAGAGACAGGGGAGGCTCGACGAGCAGTACTTC.

This sequence joins TRBV4-2 and TRBJ2-1; weak D call: TRBD2 (6 bases). This CDR3 contains 15 residues. Per the germline V gene, CDR1 is LGHNA and CDR2 is YNFKEQ. The V end lost 3 bases, the J end lost 4 bases, and 13 bases lay between the germline ends. The CDR3: CASSHGGSSYNEQFF. The CDR3 DNA follows: TGTGCCAGCAGCCATGGGGGGAGCTCGTACAATGAGCAGTTCTTC.

The rearrangement joins TRBV5-1 to TRBJ1-2; D is unclear. The CDR3 extends over 15 amino acids. V was trimmed by 6 bases and J by 3 bases, leaving 18 bases between them. The germline gives CDR1 SGHRS, CDR2 YFSETQ. In nucleotides, the CDR3 is TGCGCCAGCACCGACCTCGGGGATCGGGACTATGGCTACACCTTC. Its translation is CASTDLGDRDYGYTF.

The chain recombines TRBV9 with TRBJ1-3; 8 bases are a match to TRBD1. Losses at the gene ends were 0 bases for V and 4 bases for J; bases not matched to a gene: 3. The CDR3 length is 15 residues. CDR1 is SGDLS, CDR2 YYNGEE, per germline. The CDR3 protein is CASSVGRGLGNTIYF. The CDR3 DNA reads TGTGCCAGCAGCGTAGGCAGGGGGCTGGGAAACACCATATATTTT. The full variable domain, in which reference TRBV9 and TRBJ1-3 provide the parts outside the CDR3, is DSGVTQTPKHLITATGQRVTLRCSPRSGDLSVYWYQQSLDQGLQFLIQYYNGEERAKGNILERFSAQQFPDLHSELNLSSLELGDSALYFCASSVGRGLGNTIYFGEGSWLTVV.

The CDR3 here is CASSDTGGADTQYF. The CDR3, as DNA: TGTGCCAGCAGTGATACTGGTGGAGCAGATACGCAGTATTTT. This sequence joins TRBV25-1 and TRBJ2-3; D remains ambiguous. Deletions cut 3 bases from V and 4 bases from J, with 11 bases between. Germline V lookup: CDR1 MGHDK, CDR2 SYGVNS. CDR3 length equals 14 residues.

J is TRBJ2-5 and V is TRBV7-3; 9 positions agree with TRBD1. The J call may be faulty, since TRBJ2-7 better matches the DNA end. Germline V gene data show CDR1 as SGHTA and CDR2 as FQGTGA. This CDR3 is 14 amino acids long. CDR3 DNA sequence: TGTGCCAGCAGCCCCGGGACAGGGTCAAACGAGCAGTACTTC. Its translation: CASSPGTGSNEQYF.

V usage is TRBV4-2 and J usage is TRBJ1-3; D is unclear. Trimming pared 0 bases from V and 0 bases from J, leaving 12 bases between. The CDR3 totals 17 residues. Germline CDR1 reads LGHNA; CDR2 reads YNFKEQ. CDR3 sequence reads: CASSQEALPSSGNTIYF. The DNA for the CDR3 is TGTGCCAGCAGCCAAGAAGCCCTCCCGAGCTCTGGAAACACCATATATTTT.

A few counts support this clone. The chain recombines TRBV19 with TRBJ1-2, with no clear D. CDR1 is LNHDA and CDR2 is SQIVND in the germline V gene (reference sequence). CDR3 size: 12 residues. The V and J ends lost 8 bases and 8 bases respectively, with 15 bases between them. The CDR3 sequence: CASRLNGEGYTF. The DNA for the CDR3 is TGTGCCAGTCGTTTAAACGGAGAGGGCTACACCTTC.

The chain joins TRBV25-1 to TRBJ2-7; the match to TRBD1 covers 7 bases. With 8 bases clipped from V and 2 bases from J, the junction kept 6 bases outside the gene matches. Germline CDR1 and CDR2: MGHDK and SYGVNS. The CDR3 consists of 13 residues. Written as DNA, the CDR3 is TGTGCCAGCCAAAGGGACAGACCCTACGAGCAGTACTTC. Translation: CASQRDRPYEQYF.

The chain couples TRBV5-1 to TRBJ2-1; 9 positions agree with TRBD2. Trimming took 5 bases from V and 4 from J; bases not matched to a gene: 10. Germline lookup yields CDR1 SGHRS and CDR2 YFSETQ. The CDR3 spans 16 residues. The CDR3 protein is CASRPTSGPLYNEQFF. The CDR3 nucleotides are TGCGCCAGCAGACCGACTAGCGGACCCCTATACAATGAGCAGTTCTTC.

The sample holds a few counts of this clone. The chain employs TRBV28 and TRBJ2-1; 7 bases map to TRBD2. CDR3 length equals 13 residues. The ends lost 6 bases at V and 5 bases at J; junction bases unmatched: 4. The germline V gene has CDR1 MDHEN and CDR2 SYDVKM. Written as DNA, the CDR3 is TGTGCCAGCAGCCCGGGACTAAACAATGAGCAGTTCTTC. Amino acid sequence: CASSPGLNNEQFF.

The chain couples TRBV28 to TRBJ2-3; D possibly corresponds to TRBD1 (5 bases). The CDR3 length is 15 residues. The germline CDR1 and CDR2 sequences are MDHEN and SYDVKM. Trimming removed 5 bases from V and 4 bases from J, with 16 bases in between. This CDR3 is CASSTAGRKSDTQYF. Written as DNA, the CDR3 is TGTGCCAGCAGTACGGCAGGGCGGAAGTCAGATACGCAGTATTTT.

CDR3 DNA sequence: TGTGCCTGGAGTAGGGGACAGCCCCAGCATTTT. It translates to CAWSRGQPQHF. The chain is built from TRBV30 and TRBJ1-5; tentatively, D is TRBD1 (5 bases). V was shortened by 2 bases and J by 7 bases, with 6 bases between the two germline ends. Germline assignment: CDR1 GTSNPN and CDR2 SVGIG (reference sequence). The CDR3 is made up of 11 amino acids.

The chain is built from TRBV6-5 and TRBJ2-5; 11 bases are shared with TRBD1. This CDR3 comprises 14 residues. Looked up from germline, CDR1 is MNHEY and CDR2 is SVGAGI. V shed 6 bases and J 9 bases; nucleotides not matched to a gene: 9. The chain's CDR3 is CASSRGQGDTAQYF. Written as DNA, the CDR3 is TGTGCCAGCAGCAGGGGACAGGGGGATACGGCCCAGTACTTC.

The chain joins TRBV23-1 to TRBJ1-2; unclear D gene. Being an ORF, TRBV23-1 has a function that is uncertain. The ends were cut back, 7 bases at V and 4 bases at J, with 10 bases in the middle. CDR3 size: 12 residues. CDR3 amino acids: CASTVGSYGYTF. The CDR3 coding sequence is TGCGCCAGCACCGTGGGGAGCTATGGCTACACCTTC.

V gene TRBV2 combines with J gene TRBJ2-2, with TRBD1 identical over 9 bases. The V gene's germline CDR1 is SNHLY and CDR2 FYNNEI. This CDR3 is 16 amino acids long. The V segment lost 5 bases and the J segment 7 bases; nucleotides outside the gene matches: 11. The CDR3 DNA is TGTGCCAGCAGTATTCCGGGACAGGGAATTAACGGGGAGCTGTTTTTT. Its translation: CASSIPGQGINGELFF. Filled out from reference TRBV2 and TRBJ2-2, the complete variable domain reads EPEVTQTPSHQVTQMGQEVILRCVPISNHLYFYWYRQILGQKVEFLVSFYNNEISEKSEIFDDQFSVERPDGSNFTLKIRSTKLEDSAMYFCASSIPGQGINGELFFGEGSRLTVL.

V is TRBV4-2 and J is TRBJ2-5, with 10 nucleotides matching TRBD2. This CDR3 spans 18 amino acids. Germline V gene data show CDR1 as LGHNA and CDR2 as YNFKEQ. V lost 0 bases to trimming and J lost 4 bases; unmatched junction nucleotides: 11. CDR3 residues: CASSQDRLAGVGRETQYF. CDR3 nucleotide sequence: TGTGCCAGCAGCCAAGATCGGCTAGCGGGAGTCGGAAGAGAGACCCAGTACTTC.

The chain employs TRBV15 and TRBJ2-4, with 8 bases lining up with TRBD1. Per the germline V gene, CDR1 is LNHNV and CDR2 is YYDKDF (reference sequence). The length of the CDR3 is 17 residues. Trimming cost V 3 bases and J 0 bases; bases outside gene matches: 7. In nucleotides, the CDR3 is TGTGCCACCAGCAGCCAGAGGACAGGGTCAGCCAAAAACATTCAGTACTTC. Amino acid sequence: CATSSQRTGSAKNIQYF.

The chain couples TRBV18 to TRBJ2-5, with D possibly being TRBD2 (6 bases). The J call may be wrong; the DNA end is better matched by TRBJ2-7. CDR1 and CDR2 from the germline V gene are KGHSH and LQKENI. The CDR3 runs to 15 residues. The CDR3: CASSPPPGLKYEQYF. In nucleotides, the CDR3 is TGTGCCAGCTCCCCCCCTCCGGGACTGAAATACGAGCAGTACTTC.

This sequence joins TRBV6-6 and TRBJ2-7; D may be TRBD1 (5 bases). The CDR3 runs to 14 residues. The germline V and J ends were trimmed by 6 bases and 2 bases, with 14 bases remaining between them. Germline CDR1 is MNHNY and CDR2 is SVGAGI (reference sequence). The CDR3 reads CASRTGPRAYEQYF. CDR3 nucleotides: TGTGCCAGCAGGACCGGGCCCAGGGCCTACGAGCAGTACTTC.